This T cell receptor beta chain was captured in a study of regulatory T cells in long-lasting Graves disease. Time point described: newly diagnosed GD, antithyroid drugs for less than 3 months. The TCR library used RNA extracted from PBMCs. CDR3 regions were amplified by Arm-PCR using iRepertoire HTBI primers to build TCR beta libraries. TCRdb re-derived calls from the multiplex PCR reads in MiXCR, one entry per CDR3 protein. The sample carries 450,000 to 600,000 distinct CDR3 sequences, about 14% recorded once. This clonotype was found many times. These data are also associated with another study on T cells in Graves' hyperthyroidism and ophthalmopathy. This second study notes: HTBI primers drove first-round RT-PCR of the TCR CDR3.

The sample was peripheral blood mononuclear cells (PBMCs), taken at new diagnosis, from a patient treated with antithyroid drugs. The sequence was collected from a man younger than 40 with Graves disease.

CDR3 sequence (DNA): TGTGCCAGCATTACAAAGCGGGAGGGCCCCAATGAGCAGTTCTTC. Protein sequence: CASITKREGPNEQFF. The V call is TRBV2, the J call TRBJ2-1; 10 positions agree with TRBD2. Germline V lookup: CDR1 SNHLY, CDR2 FYNNEI. This CDR3 spans 15 amino acids. The V gene end was trimmed by 7 bases and the J gene end by 6 bases; junction bases not matched to a gene: 9.